Listed here are 8 T cell receptor beta chains from one sample, sequenced in a study of T cell repertoires in cytomegalovirus infection. TCRdb recomputed calls from the reads with MiXCR, one row per CDR3 protein. Of about 360,000 distinct CDR3 sequences in the sample, roughly 20% were seen once. Sequencing was performed on PBMCs. The receptors originated from a human donor in good health (CMV status not recorded). Some clones in this sample may be carry-over from other donors' samples.

The table lists this clonotype with many counts. The rearrangement uses TRBV27 and TRBJ2-7, with 10 nucleotides matching TRBD2. The CDR3 sequence is 17 residues long. J gave up 0 bases and V 5 bases, and 10 bases lay outside the gene matches. CDR1 MNHEY and CDR2 SMNVEV come from the germline V gene (reference sequence). The DNA of the CDR3 is TGTGCCAGCAGTAGGAGGTCGGGGACTAGCGCCTCCTACGAGCAGTACTTC. Translated, it gives CASSRRSGTSASYEQYF.

The CDR3 is CSATRTSGRAGNTQYF. CDR3 coding DNA: TGCAGTGCTACCCGGACTAGCGGGAGGGCGGGGAATACGCAGTATTTT. The V and J genes are TRBV20-1 and TRBJ2-3, with 15 bases that match TRBD2. The V gene end was trimmed by 4 bases and the J gene end by 7 bases; junction bases not matched to a gene: 9. The CDR3 has 16 amino acids. The germline gives CDR1 DFQATT, CDR2 SNEGSKA (reference sequence).

This clonotype has just a few counts. The CDR3 loop is CSARVGGGDTGELFF. The CDR3 DNA reads as TGCAGTGCTAGAGTTGGCGGGGGGGACACCGGGGAGCTGTTTTTT. This sequence joins TRBV20-1 and TRBJ2-2; TRBD2 aligns across 9 bases. V trimming: 1 base; J trimming: 3 bases; junction bases outside the gene matches: 3. From germline, CDR1 is DFQATT and CDR2 SNEGSKA (reference sequence). The CDR3 spans 15 residues.

This clonotype was counted between two and nine times. The V and J genes are TRBV3-1 and TRBJ2-1, with 9 bases fitting TRBD1. Germline V CDR1 and CDR2: LGHDT, YNNKEL (reference sequence). This CDR3 region has 16 residues. V dropped 4 bases and J dropped 2; count of bases not matched to a gene: 6. The CDR3 coding sequence is TGTGCCAGCAGCCTCGGGACAGGGAGACCCTACAATGAGCAGTTCTTC. Translated, it gives CASSLGTGRPYNEQFF.

The DNA for the CDR3 is TGTGCCAGCAGCCAAACTCTAGAGACCCAGTACTTC. It translates to CASSQTLETQYF. J is TRBJ2-5 and V is TRBV3-1; D is unclear. Germline lookup yields CDR1 LGHDT and CDR2 YNNKEL (reference sequence). CDR3 length: 12 amino acids. Trimming pared 2 bases from V and 4 bases from J, leaving 5 bases between.

The V gene is TRBV7-9, the J gene TRBJ2-3; 10 positions match TRBD2. CDR1 is SEHNR, CDR2 FQNEAQ, per germline (reference sequence). V was pared by 5 bases and J by 1 base, with 6 bases of the junction left unmatched. This CDR3 is built from 16 residues. CDR3 protein: CASSQMLAGGTDTQYF. The CDR3 coding sequence is TGTGCCAGCAGCCAAATGCTAGCGGGGGGCACAGATACGCAGTATTTT.

This clonotype turned up a few times. J is TRBJ2-1 and V is TRBV7-6; 13 bases fit TRBD2. In germline, CDR1 is SGHVS, CDR2 FNYEAQ. The CDR3 consists of 18 residues. Unmatched junction bases numbered 7, after V lost 5 bases and J lost 0 bases. CDR3 sequence reads: CASSAGTSGASSYNEQFF. DNA for the CDR3: TGTGCCAGCAGCGCCGGGACTAGCGGGGCTAGCTCCTACAATGAGCAGTTCTTC.

This clonotype was seen more than once but under ten times. This chain joins TRBV11-2 and TRBJ2-1, with TRBD2 identical over 16 bases. There are 19 residues in the CDR3. J was trimmed by 7 bases and V by 5 bases; bases with no gene match: 14. Germline V CDR1 and CDR2: SGHAT, FQNNGV. The CDR3 spells CASSPQLGLAGGRWNEQFF. Written as DNA, the CDR3 is TGTGCCAGCAGCCCCCAACTGGGACTAGCGGGAGGGAGGTGGAATGAGCAGTTCTTC. Based on the CDR3 plus reference TRBV11-2 and TRBJ2-1, the full variable domain is EAGVAQSPRYKIIEKRQSVAFWCNPISGHATLYWYQQILGQGPKLLIQFQNNGVVDDSQLPKDRFSAERLKGVDSTLKIQPAKLEDSAVYLCASSPQLGLAGGRWNEQFFGPGTRLTVL.